Here is one T cell receptor (beta chain) with its context. Its specificity is unknown. These data belong to a study of a mutant IDH1 vaccine in newly diagnosed glioma. At the level of the study: Most patients had radiochemotherapy with temozolomide before enrollment; others had one alone.

Time point noted: baseline, week 1 (first vaccination visit). Treatment meaning: pre-vaccination baseline after standard-of-care therapy. Every donor had a new WHO grade 3 or 4 astrocytoma that was IDH1-mutant, with loss of nuclear ATRX. Regarding the study as a whole: Pseudoprogression appeared unlinked to shifts in leading peripheral T cell clonotypes.

The germline CDR1 and CDR2 sequences are GTSNPN and SVGIG (reference sequence). The CDR3 consists of 13 residues. Trimming removed 2 bases at V and 9 bases at J, with 14 bases between. Produced via immunoSEQ multiplex PCR; TCRdb's table is partial and in-frame only. This sample has tens of thousands of clones, with more than 65% found just once. This receptor was taken from a man aged 30 to 39 with glioma. The input for sequencing was PBMCs, taken from a glioma patient treated with radiotherapy, temozolomide or both. The chain has TRBV30 and TRBJ2-1; D remains ambiguous. In nucleotides, the CDR3 is TGTGCCTGGAGTCCCCCACGTGACGTTGAGCAGTTCTTC. Translated: CAWSPPRDVEQFF.